The clone carrying this T cell receptor (beta chain) was seen many times. The data were obtained in a study of T-cell reconstitution after alpha-beta-depleted transplantation in children. For TCRbeta, the library was prepared with unique molecular identifiers. TCRdb fed the PCR reads into MiXCR, producing one record per CDR3 protein. The table shows fewer than 200,000 distinct CDR3 sequences, with roughly 6.8% occurring only once. The CDR3 totals 15 residues. Trimming removed 5 bases at V and 7 bases at J, with 18 bases between. CDR1 and CDR2 (germline): MDHEN, SYDVKM. The TCR sequence derives from a human donor who donated a stem cell graft to a child with Wiskott-Aldrich syndrome. The sample here was PBMCs from the stem cell graft donor, taken from the stem cell graft. The chain carries TRBV28 and TRBJ2-1; D assignment may be TRBD1 or TRBD2 (5 bases each). The CDR3 bases are TGTGCCAGCAGTCCCGTCCGGGGACGAACAAATGAGCAGTTCTTC. The encoded protein is CASSPVRGRTNEQFF.